This T cell receptor beta chain is from a study of naive and memory T cell subsets. By its share, this clonotype is medium-sized (0.01 to 0.1%). Treatment indicated: skin biopsy from PPD injection site in Mantoux-positive individual. Cells were not sorted; total RNA input targeted roughly 1 to 1000 ng. The germline V gene has CDR1 KGHSH and CDR2 LQKENI. This CDR3 spans 14 amino acids. After removal of 3 bases from V and 7 bases from J, the junction contained 7 bases not matched to a gene. Alpha and beta constant region primers primed reverse transcription for blood and skin samples. TCRdb re-called the UMI-ligation and nested PCR reads with MiXCR, one entry per CDR3 protein. In the table there are under 20,000 distinct CDR3 sequences, 8% to 10% of which are singletons.

This chain uses TRBV18 with TRBJ2-7; 9 nucleotides align to TRBD1. This receptor was obtained from an adult in good health. Specimen: skin, collected from a tuberculin skin test site. The CDR3 DNA reads TGTGCCAGCTCACCCGGACAGGGGTATGAGGAGCAGTACTTC. Encoded protein: CASSPGQGYEEQYF.